The 30 T cell receptor beta chains below all came from one sample that was sequenced in a study of cytomegalovirus exposure and HLA in healthy donors. 60 Vbeta and 13 Jbeta primers were used in PCR. Clones were read by immunoSEQ multiplex PCR, and TCRdb kept only the in-frame ones, dropping some. The table lists about 190,000 clones, about 83% of them singletons. Sequences were obtained from PBMCs. These receptors came from a middle-aged man in good health and CMV-seropositive.

The chain uses TRBV28 and TRBJ1-5; D unclear. The V end was cut by 3 bases, the J end by 5 bases, with 8 bases between. The CDR3 is made up of 13 amino acids. Germline V gene sequence: CDR1 MDHEN, CDR2 SYDVKM. This chain's CDR3 is CASSFSQDQPQHF. CDR3 coding DNA: TGTGCCAGCAGTTTCAGCCAGGATCAGCCCCAGCATTTT.

The chain recombines TRBV4-3 with TRBJ1-2; TRBD1 matches at 7 bases. With V trimmed by 1 base and J by 5 bases, 7 bases remained unmatched. Germline CDR1 and CDR2: LGHNA and YSLEER. The CDR3 is made up of 15 amino acids. This chain's CDR3 is CASSQAWGQQYGYTF. The CDR3 region has the DNA TGCGCCAGCAGCCAAGCCTGGGGACAGCAATATGGCTACACCTTC.

The V gene is TRBV6-1, the J gene TRBJ1-1, with TRBD1 matching 7 bases. The J segment lost 4 bases and the V segment lost 4 bases, leaving 6 bases of the junction unmatched. CDR1 and CDR2 from the germline V gene are MNHNS and SASEGT. This CDR3 comprises 14 residues. CDR3 nucleotide sequence: TGTGCCAGCAGTGGCCAACAGGGGAGCACTGAAGCTTTCTTT. This sequence encodes CASSGQQGSTEAFF.

V and J are TRBV5-1 and TRBJ2-2, with TRBD2 matching 7 bases. V lost 0 bases and J lost 0; bases outside the gene matches: 2. CDR1 and CDR2 from the germline V gene are SGHRS and YFSETQ. CDR3 length equals 16 residues. This CDR3 reads CASSLALAANTGELFF. In DNA form, the CDR3 reads TGCGCCAGCAGCTTGGCTCTAGCGGCGAACACCGGGGAGCTGTTTTTT.

This clone has just one count. The chain employs TRBV13 and TRBJ2-7, with 10 bases fitting TRBD1. Germline CDR1 and CDR2: PRHDT and FYEKMQ (reference sequence). The CDR3 has 14 amino acids. Unmatched junction bases numbered 6, after V lost 6 bases and J lost 4 bases. The CDR3 reads CASSRQGATYEQYF. Here the CDR3 DNA reads TGTGCCAGCAGTAGACAGGGGGCTACGTACGAGCAGTACTTC.

The rearrangement joins TRBV28 to TRBJ1-4; D unclear. The CDR3 has 13 residues. Trimming left V 2 bases short and J 8 bases short, with 9 bases between. The germline V gene encodes CDR1 MDHEN and CDR2 SYDVKM. This chain's CDR3 is CASSLVAREKLFF. The CDR3 bases are TGTGCCAGCAGTTTAGTGGCCCGAGAAAAACTGTTTTTT.

The CDR3 sequence: CASSLVQGRINTEAFF. Here the CDR3 DNA reads TGTGCCAGCAGCTTGGTGCAGGGTAGGATAAACACTGAAGCTTTCTTT. The genes are TRBV5-4 and TRBJ1-1; D is perhaps TRBD1 (5 bases). Trimming shortened V by 0 bases and J by 2 bases, and 14 bases separated the two germline ends. CDR1 and CDR2 (germline): SGHNT, YYREEE (reference sequence). The CDR3 covers 16 residues.

This CDR3 is CASSQGGLAKNEQYF. In nucleotides, the CDR3 is TGCGCCAGCAGCCAAGGGGGACTAGCTAAGAACGAGCAGTACTTC. This sequence joins TRBV4-1 and TRBJ2-7; 9 nucleotides align to TRBD2. The CDR3 loop spans 15 amino acids. After removal of 1 base from V and 5 bases from J, the junction contained 6 bases not matched to a gene. The V gene's germline CDR1 is MGHRA and CDR2 YSYEKL.

This sequence joins TRBV28 and TRBJ1-2; no reliable D call. Looked up from germline, CDR1 is MDHEN and CDR2 is SYDVKM. Between the trimmed V and J ends, which lost 1 base and 2 bases, there was a span of 5 bases. The CDR3 totals 13 residues. The CDR3 sequence is CASSLSVNYGYTF. CDR3 nucleotide sequence: TGTGCCAGCAGTTTATCAGTGAACTATGGCTACACCTTC.

The chain links TRBV5-1 to TRBJ2-7; 7 positions match TRBD1. This CDR3 has 14 amino acids. Per the germline V gene, CDR1 is SGHRS and CDR2 is YFSETQ. The V segment lost 3 bases and the J segment 4 bases; nucleotides outside the gene matches: 7. CDR3 bases: TGCGCCAGCAGCTCCCTAACAGGGGTTTACGAGCAGTACTTC. This sequence encodes CASSSLTGVYEQYF.

This chain connects TRBV2 to TRBJ2-3, with a tentative D call TRBD2 (5 bases). CDR1 is SNHLY and CDR2 is FYNNEI in the germline V gene. The CDR3 is 13 residues long. Between the trimmed V and J ends, which lost 3 bases and 6 bases, there was a span of 10 bases. The CDR3 reads CASSDGIGDTQYF. In DNA form, the CDR3 reads TGTGCCAGCAGTGACGGGATCGGCGATACGCAGTATTTT.

The chain uses TRBV6-5 and TRBJ2-7, with a tentative D call TRBD2 (6 bases). There are 14 residues in the CDR3. V was pared by 5 bases and J by 1 base, with 12 bases between. In germline, CDR1 is MNHEY, CDR2 SVGAGI. As DNA, the CDR3 is TGTGCCAGCAGTGCGGGACTCCAGTCCTACGAGCAGTACTTC. Its translation: CASSAGLQSYEQYF.

The chain is built from TRBV7-9 and TRBJ2-5; 10 bases are a match to TRBD1. The V gene end was trimmed by 5 bases and the J gene end by 2 bases; junction bases not matched to a gene: 5. The germline CDR1 and CDR2 sequences are SEHNR and FQNEAQ (reference sequence). The CDR3 has 15 amino acids. The DNA for the CDR3 is TGTGCCAGCAGCACCGACAGGGGGCCTCAAGAGACCCAGTACTTC. Translating it yields CASSTDRGPQETQYF.

The chain has TRBV18 and TRBJ2-7; possible D gene TRBD1, 5 bases. Germline CDR1 and CDR2: KGHSH and LQKENI. V was pared by 2 bases and J by 7 bases, with 12 bases between. The CDR3 totals 13 residues. The CDR3: CASSPSQGYEQYF. CDR3 sequence (DNA): TGTGCCAGCTCACCATCCCAGGGCTATGAGCAGTACTTC.

The rearrangement uses TRBV6-5 and TRBJ2-7; TRBD1 matches 7 bases. This CDR3 is built from 15 residues. CDR1 is MNHEY, CDR2 SVGAGI, per germline. Trimming at V came to 6 bases and at J to 0 bases, leaving 8 bases not matched to a gene. DNA of the CDR3: TGTGCCAGCAGAAACCGACAGGGCCCCTCCTACGAGCAGTACTTC. Protein: CASRNRQGPSYEQYF.

This clone has only a few counts. The same CDR3 also results from other DNA sequences found in this sample. The chain links TRBV5-1 to TRBJ2-7; the match to TRBD2 covers 9 bases. Trimming took 2 bases from V and 3 from J; bases not matched to a gene: 0. The CDR3 is 13 amino acids. Germline CDR1 reads SGHRS; CDR2 reads YFSETQ. CDR3 region: CASSFSGSYEQYF. DNA of the CDR3: TGCGCCAGCAGCTTTAGCGGGAGCTACGAGCAGTACTTC. Supplemented by reference TRBV5-1 and TRBJ2-7, the full variable domain reads KAGVTQTPRYLIKTRGQQVTLSCSPISGHRSVSWYQQTPGQGLQFLFEYFSETQRNKGNFPGRFSGRQFSNSRSEMNVSTLELGDSALYLCASSFSGSYEQYFGPGTRLTVT.

This clone was counted a single time. Other DNA sequences from this sample encode an identical CDR3 as well. The gene calls are TRBV12-5 and TRBJ2-1; 8 bases are a match to TRBD2. The V segment lost 1 base and the J segment 8 bases; nucleotides outside the gene matches: 7. The germline V gene has CDR1 LGHNT and CDR2 FRNRAP. CDR3 length: 15 residues. CDR3 protein: CASGLGGLARDEQFF. The CDR3 DNA follows: TGTGCTAGTGGTTTGGGCGGACTAGCTCGCGATGAGCAGTTCTTC.

V is TRBV30 and J is TRBJ2-6; D may be TRBD1 (5 bases). CDR1 and CDR2 from the germline V gene are GTSNPN and SVGIG (reference sequence). The CDR3 sequence is 14 residues long. The ends were cut back, 8 bases at V and 0 bases at J, with 11 bases in the middle. CDR3 in amino acids: CAGAVSSGANVLTF. In nucleotides, the CDR3 is TGTGCCGGGGCGGTAAGCTCTGGGGCCAACGTCCTGACTTTC.

This clone occurred a few times. The V and J genes are TRBV13 and TRBJ2-2, with D possibly matching TRBD1 (5 bases). The germline V and J ends were trimmed by 9 bases and 4 bases, with 15 bases remaining between them. The germline gives CDR1 PRHDT, CDR2 FYEKMQ (reference sequence). The CDR3 is 14 residues long. CDR3 coding DNA: TGTGCCAGTAGGCGACAGAGCATCACCGGGGAGCTGTTTTTT. Protein sequence: CASRRQSITGELFF.

The chain couples TRBV5-8 to TRBJ1-4; 9 bases match TRBD1. Germline V lookup: CDR1 SGHTS, CDR2 YDEGEE. The V and J ends lost 4 bases and 7 bases, in that order; junction bases with no gene match: 5. There are 14 residues in the CDR3. DNA for the CDR3: TGTGCCAGCAGCCAGGGACAGGGTTTTGAAAAACTGTTTTTT. This translates into CASSQGQGFEKLFF.

The genes are TRBV18 and TRBJ1-2; 7 bases are a match to TRBD1. CDR3 length: 13 amino acids. V gave up 8 bases and J gave up 6 bases; unmatched junction bases: 9. Germline V lookup: CDR1 KGHSH, CDR2 LQKENI. CDR3 sequence (DNA): TGTGCCAGCCCGGCAACAGGGGAAGATGGCTACACCTTC. Translated: CASPATGEDGYTF.

The chain joins TRBV4-3 to TRBJ2-6, with a weak D call TRBD1 (6 bases). This CDR3 spans 14 amino acids. Germline loops: CDR1 LGHNA, CDR2 YSLEER. The ends were cut back, 6 bases at V and 2 bases at J, with 8 bases in the middle. CDR3 coding DNA: TGCGCCAGCAGACCAGGGGCTGGGGCCAACGTCCTGACTTTC. Translation: CASRPGAGANVLTF.

This chain connects TRBV5-1 to TRBJ2-2; possible D gene TRBD1, 5 bases. V was trimmed by 3 bases and J by 0 bases, leaving 18 bases between them. The V gene's germline CDR1 is SGHRS and CDR2 YFSETQ. This CDR3 has 18 residues. This CDR3 is CASSSLGHLYANTGELFF. In DNA form, the CDR3 reads TGCGCCAGCAGCTCCCTGGGGCATCTGTACGCGAACACCGGGGAGCTGTTTTTT.

This chain's CDR3 is CATRDTNNEQFF. CDR3 coding DNA: TGTGCCACGCGGGATACTAACAATGAGCAGTTCTTC. The chain couples TRBV27 to TRBJ2-1, with TRBD2 as a possible D gene (6 bases). CDR3 size: 12 residues. The V and J ends lost 10 bases and 5 bases respectively, with 12 bases between them. Germline loops: CDR1 MNHEY, CDR2 SMNVEV (reference sequence).

The rearrangement links TRBV5-6 to TRBJ1-1; D is possibly TRBD1 (5 bases). Germline CDR1 SGHDT, CDR2 YYEEEE. V lost 0 bases, J lost 3 bases, and 6 bases lay in between. The CDR3 spans 13 residues. The CDR3 protein is CASSLGGDTEAFF. The CDR3 DNA sequence: TGTGCCAGCAGCTTGGGGGGGGACACTGAAGCTTTCTTT.

This chain joins TRBV7-2 and TRBJ1-1; tentative D call: TRBD1 (6 bases). V lost 1 base and J 8 bases, leaving 20 bases between the germline ends. The CDR3 runs 16 residues. Germline values: CDR1 SGHTA, CDR2 FQGNSA. This CDR3 is CASSLVMAGEKAEAFF. The CDR3 DNA sequence: TGTGCCAGCAGCTTAGTAATGGCAGGGGAGAAGGCCGAAGCTTTCTTT.

V is TRBV19 and J is TRBJ2-7; 9 bases match TRBD1. V trimming: 6 bases; J trimming: 6 bases; junction bases outside the gene matches: 9. The V gene's germline CDR1 is LNHDA and CDR2 SQIVND (reference sequence). This CDR3 has 14 residues. The CDR3, as DNA: TGTGCCAGTAGCCAGGGACAGGGTGTTGGCGAGCAGTACTTC. It yields the protein CASSQGQGVGEQYF.

In this sample, this clone turned up a few times. The chain uses TRBV6-1 and TRBJ1-2; 8 nucleotides align to TRBD1. CDR3 length: 14 amino acids. V lost 7 bases and J lost 5; bases outside the gene matches: 9. Germline V lookup: CDR1 MNHNS, CDR2 SASEGT. The CDR3 is CASNPQGAIYGYTF. The CDR3 DNA follows: TGTGCCAGCAACCCGCAGGGGGCGATATATGGCTACACCTTC.

Written as DNA, the CDR3 is TGTGCCAGCAGCCCCGGGGGGAATTTGGGGCCCACCGGGGAGCTGTTTTTT. The encoded protein is CASSPGGNLGPTGELFF. The chain couples TRBV9 to TRBJ2-2, with 7 bases matching TRBD2. The CDR3 has 17 residues. The germline V gene has CDR1 SGDLS and CDR2 YYNGEE. The V and J ends lost 4 bases and 4 bases, in that order; junction bases with no gene match: 13. The variable domain in full, completed from reference TRBV9 and TRBJ2-2, reads DSGVTQTPKHLITATGQRVTLRCSPRSGDLSVYWYQQSLDQGLQFLIQYYNGEERAKGNILERFSAQQFPDLHSELNLSSLELGDSALYFCASSPGGNLGPTGELFFGEGSRLTVL.

The gene calls are TRBV28 and TRBJ1-4; 7 bases are shared with TRBD1. Germline CDR1 is MDHEN and CDR2 is SYDVKM. Unmatched junction bases numbered 6, after V lost 3 bases and J lost 8 bases. There are 14 residues in the CDR3. CDR3 sequence (DNA): TGTGCCAGCAGTTTGCCGGGACAGCAGGAAAAACTGTTTTTT. Translated, it gives CASSLPGQQEKLFF.